Listed below are T cell receptor beta chains from one sample, sequenced in a study of blood T cell repertoires in COVID-19. The assay was immunoSEQ multiplex PCR, and TCRdb's table has in-frame clones only and misses some. This table has 140,000 or so clones, over 70% appearing once. Sample: peripheral blood. These receptors came from a man aged 55 to 70 with active or convalescent COVID-19. CDR3s include the opening cysteine and the closing phenylalanine or tryptophan. The listing skips clone size in some rows; elsewhere it reads once, few, many or a size class.

abundance	v_gene	j_gene	len	CDR3aa
NA	TRBV10-3	TRBJ1-1	12	CAISESVDTAFF
NA	TRBV27	TRBJ2-7	14	CASSSGDRGSEQYF
NA	TRBV27	TRBJ2-7	13	CANESSVTYEQYF
NA	TRBV11-1	TRBJ2-2	13	CASSSPQGRELFF
NA	TRBV7-9	TRBJ2-7	17	CASSLAGTSGILYEQYF
NA	TRBV15	TRBJ1-2	13	CATAAGGDYGYTF
few	TRBV10-3	TRBJ1-2	13	CAIRQEANYGYTF
NA	TRBV28	TRBJ1-5	17	CASSFIQGGRGNQPQHF
NA	TRBV2	TRBJ1-6	16	CASSRQGAPGNSPLHF
NA	TRBV11-2	TRBJ1-1	15	CASSLDRVEGAEAFF
once	TRBV7-3	TRBJ2-3	16	CASSLNSGKGTDTQYF
NA	TRBV5-1	TRBJ2-7	14	CASSPTPDSYEQYF
NA	TRBV27	TRBJ2-7	13	CASSLSNRGEQYF
NA	TRBV30	TRBJ1-6	13	CAWSGSVYSPLHF
NA	TRBV3-1/TRBV3-2	TRBJ2-1	12	CASSRQGPEQFF
NA	TRBV7-9	TRBJ1-4	14	CASSLGAGDEKLFF
NA	TRBV28	TRBJ1-4	13	CASRPGGEEKLFF
NA	TRBV5-1	TRBJ2-3	17	CASSLEKSGLAIHTQYF
NA	TRBV7-2	TRBJ2-3	14	CASSLPGLPDTQYF
NA	TRBV19	TRBJ2-7	11	CASRGAYEQYF
NA	TRBV2	TRBJ2-1	15	CASSELTSGRDEQFF
NA	TRBV27	TRBJ2-2	19	CASSPHRTGVYPNTGELFF